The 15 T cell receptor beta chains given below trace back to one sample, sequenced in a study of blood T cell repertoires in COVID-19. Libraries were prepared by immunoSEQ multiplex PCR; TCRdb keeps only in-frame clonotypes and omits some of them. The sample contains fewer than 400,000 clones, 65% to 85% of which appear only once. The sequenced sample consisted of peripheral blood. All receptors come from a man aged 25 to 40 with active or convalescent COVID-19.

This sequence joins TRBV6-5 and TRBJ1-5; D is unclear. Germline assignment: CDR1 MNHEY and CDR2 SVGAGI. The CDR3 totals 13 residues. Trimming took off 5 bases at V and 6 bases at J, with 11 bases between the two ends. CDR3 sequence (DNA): TGTGCCAGCAGTCCAAGTCCGGGTCAGCCCCAGCATTTT. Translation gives CASSPSPGQPQHF.

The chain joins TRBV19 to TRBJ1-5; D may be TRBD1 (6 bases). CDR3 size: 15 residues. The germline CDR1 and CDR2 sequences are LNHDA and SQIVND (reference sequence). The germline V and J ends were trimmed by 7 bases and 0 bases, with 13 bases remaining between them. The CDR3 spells CASKGQGNSNQPQHF. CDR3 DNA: TGTGCCAGTAAAGGGCAGGGGAATAGCAATCAGCCCCAGCATTTT.

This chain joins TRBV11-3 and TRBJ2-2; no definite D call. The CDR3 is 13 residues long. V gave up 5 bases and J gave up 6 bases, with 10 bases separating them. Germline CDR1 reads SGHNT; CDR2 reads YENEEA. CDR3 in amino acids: CASSSLRAGELFF. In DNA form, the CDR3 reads TGTGCCAGCAGCAGCCTCCGGGCCGGGGAGCTGTTTTTT.

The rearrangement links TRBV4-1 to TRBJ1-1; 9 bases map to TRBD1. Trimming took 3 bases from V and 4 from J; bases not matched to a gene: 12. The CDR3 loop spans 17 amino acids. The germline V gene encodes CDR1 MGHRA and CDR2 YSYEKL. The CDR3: CASSQAFTGGFGTEAFF. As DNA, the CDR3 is TGCGCCAGCAGCCAGGCCTTTACAGGGGGCTTCGGCACTGAAGCTTTCTTT.

Written as DNA, the CDR3 is TGTGCCAGCAGCCCCCCACAGGGCACTGACGAGCAGTACTTC. It is translated as CASSPPQGTDEQYF. The chain links TRBV11-2 to TRBJ2-7; the D gene is possibly TRBD1 (6 bases). Between the trimmed V and J ends, which lost 5 bases and 5 bases, there was a span of 16 bases. Germline V gene data show CDR1 as SGHAT and CDR2 as FQNNGV. The CDR3 has 14 amino acids.

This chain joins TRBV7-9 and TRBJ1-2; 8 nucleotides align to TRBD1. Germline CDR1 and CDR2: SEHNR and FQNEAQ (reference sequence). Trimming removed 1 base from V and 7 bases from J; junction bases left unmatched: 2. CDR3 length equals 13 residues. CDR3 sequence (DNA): TGTGCCAGCAGCTTAGGACAGGGGTTTGGCTACACCTTC. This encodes CASSLGQGFGYTF. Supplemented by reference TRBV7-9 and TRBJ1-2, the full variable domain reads DTGVSQNPRHKITKRGQNVTFRCDPISEHNRLYWYRQTLGQGPEFLTYFQNEAQLEKSRLLSDRFSAERPKGSFSTLEIQRTEQGDSAMYLCASSLGQGFGYTFGSGTRLTVV.

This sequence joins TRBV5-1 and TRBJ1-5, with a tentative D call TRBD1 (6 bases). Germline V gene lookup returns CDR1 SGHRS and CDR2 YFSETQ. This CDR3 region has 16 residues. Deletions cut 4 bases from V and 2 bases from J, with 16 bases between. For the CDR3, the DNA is TGCGCCAGCAGCCCAGGGGCGGGCTCGGGCAATCAGCCCCAGCATTTT. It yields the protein CASSPGAGSGNQPQHF.

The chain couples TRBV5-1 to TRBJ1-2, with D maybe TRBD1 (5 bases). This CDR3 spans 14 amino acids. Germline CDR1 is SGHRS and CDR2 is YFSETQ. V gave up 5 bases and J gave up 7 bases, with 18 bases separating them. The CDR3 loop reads CASSPSGEGIGYTF. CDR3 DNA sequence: TGCGCCAGCAGTCCCTCGGGGGAGGGCATTGGCTACACCTTC.

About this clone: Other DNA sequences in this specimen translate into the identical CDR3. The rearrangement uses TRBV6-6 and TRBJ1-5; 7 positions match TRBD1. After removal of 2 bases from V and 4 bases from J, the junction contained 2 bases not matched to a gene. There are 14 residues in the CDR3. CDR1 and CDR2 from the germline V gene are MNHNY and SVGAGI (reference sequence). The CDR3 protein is CASSYPGGNQPQHF. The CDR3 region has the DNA TGTGCCAGCAGTTACCCAGGGGGAAATCAGCCCCAGCATTTT.

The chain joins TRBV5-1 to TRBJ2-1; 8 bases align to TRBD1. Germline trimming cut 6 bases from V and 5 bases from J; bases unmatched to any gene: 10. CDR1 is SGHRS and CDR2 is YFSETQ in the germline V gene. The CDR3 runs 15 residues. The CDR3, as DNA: TGCGCCAGCAAAACCCGGACAGGGATTGACAATGAGCAGTTCTTC. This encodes CASKTRTGIDNEQFF.

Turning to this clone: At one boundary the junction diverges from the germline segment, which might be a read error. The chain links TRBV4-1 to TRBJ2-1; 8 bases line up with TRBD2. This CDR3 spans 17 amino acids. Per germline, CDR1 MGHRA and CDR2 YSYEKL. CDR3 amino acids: CASSQDPPSGSSNEQFF. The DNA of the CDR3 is TGCGCCAGCAGCCAAGATCCCCCTAGCGGGTCCTCCAATGAGCAGTTCTTC.

In nucleotides, the CDR3 is TGCAGCGTTGAGCCGGGACTAGCGGCTATAAGCTCCTACAATGAGCAGTTCTTC. This gives the protein CSVEPGLAAISSYNEQFF. V gene TRBV29-1 combines with J gene TRBJ2-1; 11 bases agree with TRBD2. The V and J ends lost 3 bases and 0 bases, in that order; junction bases with no gene match: 10. Germline-derived CDR1 and CDR2 are SQVTM and ANQGSEA. This CDR3 region has 18 residues.

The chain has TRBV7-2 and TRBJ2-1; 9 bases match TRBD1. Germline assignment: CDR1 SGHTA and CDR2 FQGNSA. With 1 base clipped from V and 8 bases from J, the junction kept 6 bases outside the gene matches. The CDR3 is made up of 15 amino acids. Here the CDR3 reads CASSLGGDRGDEQFF. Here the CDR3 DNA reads TGTGCCAGCAGCTTAGGGGGAGACAGGGGGGATGAGCAGTTCTTC.

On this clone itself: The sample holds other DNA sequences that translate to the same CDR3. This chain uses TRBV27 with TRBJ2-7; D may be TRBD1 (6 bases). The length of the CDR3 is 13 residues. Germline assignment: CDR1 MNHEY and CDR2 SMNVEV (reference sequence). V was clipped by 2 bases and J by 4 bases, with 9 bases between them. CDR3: CASSLGRGYEQYF. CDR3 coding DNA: TGTGCCAGCAGTTTAGGCAGGGGTTACGAGCAGTACTTC.

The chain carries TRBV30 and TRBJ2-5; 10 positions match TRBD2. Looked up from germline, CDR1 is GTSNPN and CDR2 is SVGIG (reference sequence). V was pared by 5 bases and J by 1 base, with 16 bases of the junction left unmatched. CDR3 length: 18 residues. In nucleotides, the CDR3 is TGTGCCTGGCTAGGGGCCCCGCTAGCGGGAGCGCTCCAAGAGACCCAGTACTTC. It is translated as CAWLGAPLAGALQETQYF.